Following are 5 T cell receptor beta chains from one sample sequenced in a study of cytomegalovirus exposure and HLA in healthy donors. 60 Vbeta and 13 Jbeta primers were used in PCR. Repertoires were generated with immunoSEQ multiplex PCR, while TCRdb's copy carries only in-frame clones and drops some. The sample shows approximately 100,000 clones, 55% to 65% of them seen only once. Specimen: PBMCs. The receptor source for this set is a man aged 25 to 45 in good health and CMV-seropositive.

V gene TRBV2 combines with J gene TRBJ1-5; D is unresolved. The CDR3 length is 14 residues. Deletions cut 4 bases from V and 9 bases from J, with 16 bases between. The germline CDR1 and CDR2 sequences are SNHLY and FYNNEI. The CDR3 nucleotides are TGTGCCAGCAGTGGAGGGCTGATCGAAGGGCCCCAGCATTTT. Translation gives CASSGGLIEGPQHF.

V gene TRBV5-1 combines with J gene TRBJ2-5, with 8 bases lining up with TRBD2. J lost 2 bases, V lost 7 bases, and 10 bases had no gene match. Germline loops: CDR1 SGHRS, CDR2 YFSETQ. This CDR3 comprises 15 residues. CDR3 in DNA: TGCGCCAGCCACGAGGGAGCGGGGGTTCAAGAGACCCAGTACTTC. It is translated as CASHEGAGVQETQYF.

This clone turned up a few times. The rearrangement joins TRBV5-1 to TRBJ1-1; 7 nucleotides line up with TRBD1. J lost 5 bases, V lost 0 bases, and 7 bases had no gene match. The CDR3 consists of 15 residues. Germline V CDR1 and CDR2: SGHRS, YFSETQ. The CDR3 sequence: CASSLATGKGTEAFF. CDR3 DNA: TGCGCCAGCAGCTTGGCGACAGGGAAAGGGACTGAAGCTTTCTTT.

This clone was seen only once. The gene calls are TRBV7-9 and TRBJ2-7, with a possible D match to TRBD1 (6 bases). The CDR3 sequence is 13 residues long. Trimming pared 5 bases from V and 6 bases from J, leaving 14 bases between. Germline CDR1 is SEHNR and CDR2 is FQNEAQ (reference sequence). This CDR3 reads CASSPRTGLEQYF. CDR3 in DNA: TGTGCCAGCAGCCCGAGAACAGGGCTCGAGCAGTACTTC.

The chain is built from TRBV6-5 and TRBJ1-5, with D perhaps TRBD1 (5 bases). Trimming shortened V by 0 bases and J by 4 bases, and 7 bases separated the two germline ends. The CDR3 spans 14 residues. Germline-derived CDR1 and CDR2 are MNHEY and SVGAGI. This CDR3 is CASSYSRGNQPQHF. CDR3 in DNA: TGTGCCAGCAGTTACTCTAGGGGTAATCAGCCCCAGCATTTT.